Listed below are T cell receptor beta chains from one sample, sequenced in a study of early T cells in non-severe SARS-CoV-2 infection. In TCRdb, the 5' RACE reads were re-called with MiXCR into one record per CDR3 protein. Here the sample spans over 70,000 distinct CDR3 sequences, about an eighth being singletons. Source material: whole blood. The receptors were sampled from an adult who was a healthcare worker with PCR-confirmed SARS-CoV-2 infection or an uninfected control (not recorded which). Both conserved end residues are part of each CDR3. The order of the fields is D gene, V gene, clone size, J gene, CDR3 DNA, CDR3 protein. A D gene is named only where the DNA matches it firmly. Clone size is given for some rows only: seen once, a few or many times, or a class if the clone is expanded.

TRBD1	TRBV29-1	-	TRBJ2-7	TGCAGCGCAAGGACAGGGAGGAACGAGCAGTACTTC	CSARTGRNEQYF
TRBD2	TRBV30	few	TRBJ2-7	TGTGCCTGGACGATCGGGACTAGCTCCTACGAGCAGTACTTC	CAWTIGTSSYEQYF
TRBD1	TRBV2	-	TRBJ2-1	TGTGCCAGCAGCCGTGAGCGGGACAGGGGCAATGAGCAGTTCTTC	CASSRERDRGNEQFF
-	TRBV28	-	TRBJ2-7	TGTGCCAGCAATTATAACTACGAGCAGTACTTC	CASNYNYEQYF
TRBD1	TRBV20-1	many	TRBJ1-4	TGCAGTGCTAGTTACGGGACAGGGAGTACTAATGAAAAACTGTTTTTT	CSASYGTGSTNEKLFF
-	TRBV7-7	few	TRBJ2-3	TGTGCCAGCAGCTTTGGGACAAAAGATTCTACGCAGTATTTT	CASSFGTKDSTQYF
-	TRBV15	many	TRBJ2-3	TGTGCCACCAGCAGAGATTATAGCACAGATACGCAGTATTTT	CATSRDYSTDTQYF
TRBD2	TRBV5-4	-	TRBJ2-2	TGTGCCAGCATTCCGGCGGGGGGAAGTTTAGCCGGGGAGCTGTTTTTT	CASIPAGGSLAGELFF
TRBD1	TRBV7-6	many	TRBJ1-2	TGTGCCAGCAGCTTCCAGGGGGATGAGGGCTACACCTTC	CASSFQGDEGYTF
TRBD2	TRBV28	few	TRBJ2-7	TGTGCCAGCAGTTCTCCCGGGACTAGCGGATCATACGAGCAGTACTTC	CASSSPGTSGSYEQYF
-	TRBV18	-	TRBJ1-2	TGTGCCAGCTCACCAACGACAGATAACTATGGCTACACCTTC	CASSPTTDNYGYTF
TRBD1	TRBV29-1	few	TRBJ1-5	TGCAGCGTGGGTAGGGACAGAGATAATCAGCCCCAGCATTTT	CSVGRDRDNQPQHF
-	TRBV30	-	TRBJ1-1	TGTGCCTGGATGACAATTGAAGCTTTCTTT	CAWMTIEAFF